This T cell receptor beta chain stems from a study of blood T cell repertoires in COVID-19. V lost 3 bases to trimming and J lost 5 bases, with 10 bases between them. CDR1 is LGHDT and CDR2 is YNNKEL in the germline V gene (reference sequence). The CDR3 is 14 residues long. This table comes from immunoSEQ multiplex PCR, and its TCRdb copy is limited to in-frame clones, with some not included. The table includes 260,000 or so clones, approximately 91% detected once. The genes are TRBV3-1 (or the pseudogene TRBV3-2) and TRBJ2-2, with D hard to call. Sequencing was carried out using peripheral blood. This TCR was sampled from a man aged 18-30 years with active or convalescent COVID-19. The CDR3 nucleotides read TGTGCCAGCAGCCAGGGTTCCGGGACCGGGGAGCTGTTTTTT. Its translation is CASSQGSGTGELFF.